The 32 T cell receptor beta chains below were found in one sample sequenced in a study of blood T cell repertoires in COVID-19. Data came from immunoSEQ multiplex PCR; TCRdb stores just in-frame clones and leaves some out. The sample has some 530,000 clones, 88% seen once. Sequencing was carried out using PBMCs or T cells enriched from blood (not recorded which). These receptor sequences come from a woman aged 60-75 years who had recovered from COVID-19.

V is TRBV5-1 and J is TRBJ1-1; 8 positions agree with TRBD1. V trimming: 5 bases; J trimming: 1 base; junction bases outside the gene matches: 4. The CDR3 covers 14 residues. Germline assignment: CDR1 SGHRS and CDR2 YFSETQ. CDR3 DNA: TGCGCCAGCAGGGGACAGGCGACGAACACTGAAGCTTTCTTT. It codes for CASRGQATNTEAFF.

The V and J genes are TRBV6-5 and TRBJ2-3; 7 bases map to TRBD1. The CDR3 is made up of 13 amino acids. Germline assignment: CDR1 MNHEY and CDR2 SVGAGI. V dropped 7 bases and J dropped 6; count of bases not matched to a gene: 7. The chain's CDR3 is CASTQTGIDTQYF. Written as DNA, the CDR3 is TGTGCCAGCACCCAGACAGGGATCGATACGCAGTATTTT.

V gene TRBV5-4 combines with J gene TRBJ2-5; the match to TRBD1 covers 7 bases. Germline CDR1 and CDR2: SGHNT and YYREEE (reference sequence). Losses at the gene ends were 0 bases for V and 1 base for J; bases not matched to a gene: 9. CDR3 length equals 17 residues. The chain's CDR3 is CASSLGLLTGTQETQYF. CDR3 nucleotide sequence: TGTGCCAGCAGCTTGGGATTACTGACAGGGACCCAAGAGACCCAGTACTTC. The entire variable domain, with the rest obtained from reference TRBV5-4 and TRBJ2-5, is as follows: ETGVTQSPTHLIKTRGQQVTLRCSSQSGHNTVSWYQQALGQGPQFIFQYYREEENGRGNFPPRFSGLQFPNYSSELNVNALELDDSALYLCASSLGLLTGTQETQYFGPGTRLLVL.

The rearrangement links TRBV6-1 to TRBJ2-1, with D possibly matching TRBD2 (6 bases). CDR1 is MNHNS, CDR2 SASEGT, per germline. V lost 2 bases, J lost 6 bases, and 8 bases lay in between. The CDR3 has 13 residues. CDR3 residues: CASSEMGGNEQFF. In DNA form, the CDR3 reads TGTGCCAGCAGTGAAATGGGGGGCAATGAGCAGTTCTTC.

The chain links TRBV2 to TRBJ2-2; possible D gene TRBD2, 5 bases. The CDR3 consists of 13 residues. The germline V gene has CDR1 SNHLY and CDR2 FYNNEI. Between the trimmed V and J ends, which lost 7 bases and 3 bases, there was a span of 9 bases. The CDR3 DNA follows: TGTGCCAGCACCAAGGAGGACACCGGGGAGCTGTTTTTT. The encoded protein is CASTKEDTGELFF.

The V gene is TRBV3-1 (or the pseudogene TRBV3-2), the J gene TRBJ1-1; 8 nucleotides align to TRBD1. The CDR3 is 12 residues long. V lost 1 base to trimming and J lost 10 bases; unmatched junction nucleotides: 2. Germline V CDR1 and CDR2: LGHDT, YNNKEL (reference sequence). DNA of the CDR3: TGTGCCAGCAGCCAAGCCGGGACAGGAGCTTTCTTT. Amino acid sequence: CASSQAGTGAFF.

The chain recombines TRBV19 with TRBJ2-1; a possible D gene is TRBD2 (5 bases). This CDR3 region has 15 residues. Germline V lookup: CDR1 LNHDA, CDR2 SQIVND (reference sequence). V lost 5 bases to trimming and J lost 0 bases, with 11 bases between them. As DNA, the CDR3 is TGTGCCAGTAGTCCGGACTTGAGCTCCTACAATGAGCAGTTCTTC. Amino acids: CASSPDLSSYNEQFF. Complete variable domain (other parts from reference TRBV19 and TRBJ2-1): DGGITQSPKYLFRKEGQNVTLSCEQNLNHDAMYWYRQDPGQGLRLIYYSQIVNDFQKGDIAEGYSVSREKKESFPLTVTSAQKNPTAFYLCASSPDLSSYNEQFFGPGTRLTVL.

This sequence joins TRBV7-2 and TRBJ2-3; weak D call: TRBD2 (5 bases). The CDR3 totals 13 residues. Germline-derived CDR1 and CDR2 are SGHTA and FQGNSA. V gave up 4 bases and J gave up 4 bases, with 9 bases separating them. CDR3 nucleotide sequence: TGTGCCAGCAGCTACGTGCGGGCAGATACGCAGTATTTT. This sequence encodes CASSYVRADTQYF.

The chain combines TRBV10-3 with TRBJ1-6, with a possible D match to TRBD1 (6 bases). Between the trimmed V and J ends, which lost 2 bases and 7 bases, there was a span of 12 bases. Germline-derived CDR1 and CDR2 are ENHRY and SYGVKD. The CDR3 length is 15 residues. This CDR3 is CAISERQAVNSPLHF. The CDR3 DNA follows: TGTGCCATCAGTGAGAGACAGGCGGTGAATTCACCCCTCCACTTT.

The chain links TRBV5-1 to TRBJ1-2; 10 positions match TRBD1. The germline V gene has CDR1 SGHRS and CDR2 YFSETQ. The V gene end was trimmed by 4 bases and the J gene end by 6 bases; junction bases not matched to a gene: 3. The CDR3 totals 13 residues. CDR3 protein: CASSIGQGDGYTF. DNA for the CDR3: TGCGCCAGCAGCATCGGACAGGGGGATGGCTACACCTTC.

There are a few counts of this clone. The chain is built from TRBV10-3 and TRBJ2-7; TRBD1 matches at 8 bases. Germline-derived CDR1 and CDR2 are ENHRY and SYGVKD. V shed 5 bases and J 5 bases; nucleotides not matched to a gene: 11. The CDR3 is 15 amino acids. CDR3: CAISNGQGYGDEQYF. In DNA, the CDR3 is TGTGCCATCAGTAACGGACAGGGTTATGGCGACGAGCAGTACTTC.

This rearrangement joins TRBV27 to TRBJ2-3; TRBD1 agrees at 9 bases. The germline gives CDR1 MNHEY, CDR2 SMNVEV (reference sequence). The V and J ends lost 7 bases and 1 base, in that order; junction bases with no gene match: 9. The CDR3 spans 16 residues. The DNA of the CDR3 is TGTGCCAGCACTACAACAGGGGGCTGGGGCACAGATACGCAGTATTTT. Translating gives CASTTTGGWGTDTQYF.

The table lists this clone with a count of one. This chain joins TRBV7-9 and TRBJ2-7, with 15 bases matching TRBD2. With V trimmed by 5 bases and J by 4 bases, 6 bases remained unmatched. The V gene's germline CDR1 is SEHNR and CDR2 FQNEAQ (reference sequence). This CDR3 spans 16 amino acids. This chain's CDR3 is CASSGRTSGGGYEQYF. For the CDR3, the DNA is TGTGCCAGCAGCGGCAGGACTAGCGGGGGGGGATACGAGCAGTACTTC.

The chain has TRBV6-5 and TRBJ1-5; no clear D. Germline V CDR1 and CDR2: MNHEY, SVGAGI. V lost 4 bases to trimming and J lost 4 bases, with 11 bases between them. The CDR3 sequence is 14 residues long. CDR3 region: CASSSIGVNQPQHF. The DNA of the CDR3 is TGTGCCAGCAGTTCGATAGGAGTAAATCAGCCCCAGCATTTT.

The chain joins TRBV10-3 to TRBJ1-6; 9 bases align to TRBD1. V shed 10 bases, J shed 7 bases, and the junction held 2 bases outside the gene matches. Germline CDR1 ENHRY, CDR2 SYGVKD. The CDR3 loop spans 12 amino acids. The CDR3 reads CATTGGNSPLHF. For the CDR3, the DNA is TGTGCCACCACAGGGGGCAATTCACCCCTCCACTTT.

With regard to this clone: Distinct nucleotide sequences in the sample also encode this CDR3. The V call is TRBV4-1, the J call TRBJ2-5, with 11 bases matching TRBD2. V shed 4 bases, J shed 5 bases, and the junction held 0 bases outside the gene matches. CDR3 length equals 13 residues. Germline V gives CDR1 MGHRA, CDR2 YSYEKL. CDR3 sequence reads: CASSRLAGETQYF. CDR3 nucleotide sequence: TGCGCCAGCAGCCGACTAGCGGGGGAGACCCAGTACTTC.

This rearrangement joins TRBV6-5 to TRBJ2-7, with D hard to call. The CDR3 totals 14 residues. V was clipped by 4 bases and J by 1 base, with 11 bases between them. From germline, CDR1 is MNHEY and CDR2 SVGAGI. The CDR3 DNA is TGTGCCAGCAGTTGCCCTCAGACATCCTACGAGCAGTACGTC. Residues: CASSCPQTSYEQYV.

This clone has just a few counts. The chain uses TRBV27 and TRBJ1-4; D may be TRBD1 (6 bases). With 7 bases removed from V and 3 bases from J, the gap between germline ends came to 15 bases. The CDR3 is 15 residues long. CDR1 and CDR2 (germline): MNHEY, SMNVEV (reference sequence). The CDR3 bases are TGTGCCAGCATGTCAGGACAGTCAGCTAATGAAAAACTGTTTTTT. Translating it yields CASMSGQSANEKLFF.

The chain employs TRBV11-3 and TRBJ2-7, with TRBD2 identical over 7 bases. V was pared by 0 bases and J by 5 bases, with 1 base of the junction left unmatched. The CDR3 has 13 amino acids. CDR1 and CDR2 from the germline V gene are SGHNT and YENEEA. The CDR3 DNA reads as TGTGCCAGCAGCTTAGATCGGGGGGACGAGCAGTACTTC. Amino acid sequence: CASSLDRGDEQYF. Looking up the rest from reference TRBV11-3 and TRBJ2-7 gives the full variable domain: EAGVVQSPRYKIIEKKQPVAFWCNPISGHNTLYWYLQNLGQGPELLIRYENEEAVDDSQLPKDRFSAERLKGVDSTLKIQPAELGDSAVYLCASSLDRGDEQYFGPGTRLTVT.

This chain uses TRBV12-3 or TRBV12-4 with TRBJ2-7, with 8 bases aligning to TRBD1. The ends lost 5 bases at V and 5 bases at J; junction bases unmatched: 5. CDR3 length: 13 amino acids. DNA for the CDR3: TGTGCCAGCAGTCCCGACAGGGGAGACGAGCAGTACGTC. Its translation is CASSPDRGDEQYV.

This clone was picked up one time. The chain recombines TRBV19 with TRBJ1-1; 9 bases are a match to TRBD1. Germline V CDR1 and CDR2: LNHDA, SQIVND (reference sequence). The junction had 13 bases not matched to a gene; V was cut back by 9 bases and J by 2 bases. The CDR3 loop spans 16 amino acids. CDR3 loop: CASPLGQGFQNTEAFF. As DNA, the CDR3 is TGTGCCAGCCCCTTAGGACAGGGGTTCCAAAACACTGAAGCTTTCTTT.

The V and J genes are TRBV2 and TRBJ1-5; D unclear. CDR1 and CDR2 (germline): SNHLY, FYNNEI. Between the trimmed V and J ends, which lost 6 bases and 1 base, there was a span of 10 bases. This CDR3 contains 14 residues. The CDR3 spells CASSASISNQPQHF. CDR3 nucleotides: TGTGCCAGCAGCGCTTCTATCAGCAATCAGCCCCAGCATTTT.

V usage is TRBV5-1 and J usage is TRBJ2-1; D may be TRBD2 (7 bases). This CDR3 has 14 residues. Germline loops: CDR1 SGHRS, CDR2 YFSETQ. The germline V and J ends were trimmed by 3 bases and 8 bases, with 15 bases remaining between them. CDR3 loop: CASSWVGGRDEQFF. The CDR3 nucleotides read TGCGCCAGCAGCTGGGTCGGGGGGCGGGATGAGCAGTTCTTC.

This chain uses TRBV6-1 with TRBJ2-3, with D hard to call. V was cut by 1 base and J by 3 bases, with 8 bases left in between. Per germline, CDR1 MNHNS and CDR2 SASEGT. This CDR3 is 14 amino acids long. CDR3 nucleotide sequence: TGTGCCAGCAGTGAAGTTTCGGGTACAGATACGCAGTATTTT. Its protein is CASSEVSGTDTQYF.

The genes are TRBV12-3 or TRBV12-4 and TRBJ1-2; D uncertain. This CDR3 comprises 13 residues. The V gene lost 5 bases and the J gene lost 4 bases, with 11 bases spanning the gap. The CDR3 bases are TGTGCCAGCAGTCCCCTGGGCCTCTATGGCTACACCTTC. This sequence encodes CASSPLGLYGYTF.

This clone was found a few times. The V call is TRBV10-1, the J call TRBJ1-5; 9 nucleotides agree with TRBD1. V gave up 6 bases and J gave up 7 bases; unmatched junction bases: 13. The CDR3 totals 16 residues. Per germline, CDR1 WNHNN and CDR2 SYGVQD (reference sequence). CDR3 bases: TGCGCCAGCAGACCTCCGGGACAGGGTATGAACCAGCCCCAGCATTTT. This encodes CASRPPGQGMNQPQHF.

The genes are TRBV6-5 and TRBJ2-7; 7 nucleotides align to TRBD1. The J segment lost 5 bases and the V segment lost 6 bases, leaving 7 bases of the junction unmatched. CDR3 length equals 13 residues. Germline V lookup: CDR1 MNHEY, CDR2 SVGAGI. The CDR3 DNA is TGTGCCAGCAGAAAACAGGGGAGCCACGAGCAGTACGTC. This codes for CASRKQGSHEQYV.

The J gene is TRBJ1-1, the V gene TRBV2; D might be TRBD1 (6 bases). Germline V lookup: CDR1 SNHLY, CDR2 FYNNEI. V was shortened by 10 bases and J by 5 bases, with 17 bases between the two germline ends. This CDR3 comprises 13 residues. The CDR3 sequence: CATLQFQGTEAFF. DNA of the CDR3: TGTGCCACCTTACAGTTTCAGGGGACTGAAGCTTTCTTT.

V is TRBV5-1 and J is TRBJ2-2; no reliable D call. V lost 2 bases and J 0 bases, leaving 11 bases between the germline ends. Germline V lookup: CDR1 SGHRS, CDR2 YFSETQ. The CDR3 is 16 amino acids. The CDR3 nucleotides are TGCGCCAGCAGCTTAACCGCGCGAGCGAACACCGGGGAGCTGTTTTTT. It yields the protein CASSLTARANTGELFF.

V and J are TRBV7-2 and TRBJ1-3; 9 bases are a match to TRBD1. This CDR3 has 15 residues. Trimming took 5 bases from V and 4 from J; bases not matched to a gene: 6. In germline, CDR1 is SGHTA, CDR2 FQGNSA. This chain's CDR3 is CASSLRQGGGNTIYF. The CDR3 DNA is TGTGCCAGCAGCCTTCGACAGGGGGGCGGAAACACCATATATTTT.

The chain combines TRBV11-2 with TRBJ2-3, with 14 bases lining up with TRBD2. This CDR3 spans 16 amino acids. CDR1 and CDR2 (germline): SGHAT, FQNNGV. J lost 6 bases, V lost 1 base, and 3 bases had no gene match. The DNA for the CDR3 is TGTGCCAGCAGCTTAGGACTAGCGGGGGGGGTGGATACGCAGTATTTT. This sequence encodes CASSLGLAGGVDTQYF.

V gene TRBV3-1 (or the pseudogene TRBV3-2) combines with J gene TRBJ2-5; a weak D match, TRBD1 (6 bases). CDR3 size: 15 residues. Germline CDR1 LGHDT, CDR2 YNNKEL (reference sequence). Trimming removed 6 bases at V and 1 base at J, with 15 bases between. The DNA for the CDR3 is TGTGCCAGCAGACAACAGGGTCTGGGCCAAGAGACCCAGTACTTC. Translated, it gives CASRQQGLGQETQYF.